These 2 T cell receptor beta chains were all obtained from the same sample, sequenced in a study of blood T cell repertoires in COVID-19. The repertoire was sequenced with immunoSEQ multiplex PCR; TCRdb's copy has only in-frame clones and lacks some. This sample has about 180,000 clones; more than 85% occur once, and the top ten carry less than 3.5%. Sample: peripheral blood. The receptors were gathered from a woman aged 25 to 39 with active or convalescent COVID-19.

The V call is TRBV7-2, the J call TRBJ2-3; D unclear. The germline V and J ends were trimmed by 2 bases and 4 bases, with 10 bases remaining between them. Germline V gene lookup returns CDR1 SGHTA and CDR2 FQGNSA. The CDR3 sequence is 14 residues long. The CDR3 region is CASSLPPNADTQYF. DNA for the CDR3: TGTGCCAGCAGCTTACCCCCAAATGCAGATACGCAGTATTTT. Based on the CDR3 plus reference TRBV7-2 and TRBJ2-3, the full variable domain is GAGVSQSPSNKVTEKGKDVELRCDPISGHTALYWYRQSLGQGLEFLIYFQGNSAPDKSGLPSDRFSAERTGGSVSTLTIQRTQQEDSAVYLCASSLPPNADTQYFGPGTRLTVL.

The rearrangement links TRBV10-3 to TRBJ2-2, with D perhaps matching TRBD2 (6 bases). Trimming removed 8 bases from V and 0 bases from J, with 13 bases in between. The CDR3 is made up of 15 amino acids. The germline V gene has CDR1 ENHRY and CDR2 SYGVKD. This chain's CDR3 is CAIGLEGTNTGELFF. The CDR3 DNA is TGTGCCATCGGTTTGGAGGGAACGAACACCGGGGAGCTGTTTTTT.